The text below deals with one T cell receptor beta chain. Its antigen is undetermined. The sample is drawn from a study of cytomegalovirus exposure and HLA in healthy donors. General study findings and limits: Association of a missense DCLRE1C variant with TCR beta V- and J-gene trimming was reported in a later analysis. In an earlier analysis, most TCR beta V segments were productive about 87% or about 30% of the time. Follow-up analysis seemed to connect common viral pathogens with several of the most significant clusters identified.

The PCR made use of 60 Vbeta and 13 Jbeta primers. Assay used: immunoSEQ multiplex PCR; TCRdb lists only in-frame clones, some missing. The sample yields about 150,000 clones, 80% to 85% seen once. The CDR3 is 14 amino acids. Losses at the gene ends were 1 base for V and 4 bases for J; bases not matched to a gene: 0. Germline V CDR1 and CDR2: MNHEY, SVGAGI. The sequence derives from a male donor in good health and CMV-seronegative. The chain combines TRBV6-5 with TRBJ2-2, with TRBD2 matching 7 bases. Sequencing was carried out using PBMCs. The CDR3 loop reads CASSYWGGTGELFF. Written as DNA, the CDR3 is TGTGCCAGCAGTTACTGGGGGGGCACCGGGGAGCTGTTTTTT.